Included here is one T cell receptor beta chain sequence, with context. The specificity of this receptor is unknown. No base-level quality is on record; no much larger clone is a single base apart. The data derive from a study of OX40 agonist ivuxolimab in advanced cancers. About the investigation overall: The costimulatory receptor OX40 (CD134) was targeted by ivuxolimab, a fully human IgG2 agonistic monoclonal antibody. Intravenous ivuxolimab was administered to patients every 2 weeks at six dose levels: 0.01, 0.1, 0.3, 1.5, 3 and 10 mg/kg. Of the approximately 54 dose-escalation patients, hepatocellular carcinoma was present in approximately 20, melanoma in around 15, renal cell carcinoma in 9 and head and neck cancer in 9. A male proportion of under 85% and a mean age of 60 years, ranging from roughly 23 to 90, were recorded for the dose-escalation cohort. Prior anti-PD-1, anti-PD-L1 or anti-CTLA-4 therapy was permitted, and 40% of dose-escalation patients had received checkpoint inhibitors. Partial responses occurred in three dose-escalation patients, of whom one had hepatocellular carcinoma and two had cutaneous melanoma. The purpose of peripheral TCRbeta sequencing was to test whether ivuxolimab changed TCR sequence diversity and led to clonal T-cell expansion. The paper reports the monotherapy dose-escalation portion (N of about 47 patients) of the phase I ivuxolimab trial. General conclusions and limits of the study: Clonal expansion of both CD4+ and CD8+ blood T cells was observed from baseline to week 6 at doses 0.1 to 3.0 mg/kg. Partial responders in the 0.1-3.0 mg/kg groups had among the lowest normalized peripheral clonal expansion, especially among CD8+ T cells. Low levels of normalized T-cell clonal expansion were also seen in some patients who did not respond. Antigen specificity was not determined for the clonally expanded peripheral T cells. After ivuxolimab, CD8+ T cells had more expanded clones than CD4+ T cells on average.

Genomic DNA was extracted from sorted cells for sequencing of the TCRbeta CDR3 region. TCRbeta CDR3 regions were sequenced using the immunoSEQ Assay. The table comes from immuneACCESS by way of TCRdb, which keeps in-frame sequences with V and J called. Part of the clones is missing from these tables; in studies checked, under half for an unresolved V gene and the rest for unknown reasons. In this sample the table shows about 79,000 clones, over 75% of which occur a single time. The ten largest clones capture approximately 4% of the sample. Patients with a history of autoimmune disease or receiving systemic immunosuppression were excluded from the trial. Peripheral blood for TCR sequencing was drawn from every dose cohort at baseline, at cycle 4 day 1 and at cycle 7 day 1. The samples were drawn from a first-in-human, open-label, multicenter phase I dose-escalation trial of ivuxolimab. Adults with locally advanced or metastatic melanoma, renal cell, hepatocellular, or head and neck squamous cell carcinoma were enrolled in the trial. Before TCR sequencing, CD4+ and CD8+ T cells were separately sorted from peripheral blood.

The CDR1 and CDR2 encoded by the germline V gene (reference sequence) are SGHKS and YYEKEE. From the cysteine up to the phenylalanine, the CDR3 has a length of 13 residues. Just the 39-base CDR3 DNA is kept, in frame starting at base 1. V is pruned by 2 bases and J by 5 bases, leaving 2 bases of the junction without a gene match. This receptor was identified in an adult with an advanced solid tumor such as melanoma, head and neck, liver or kidney cancer. The sequence is built from TRBV5-5 and TRBJ1-2; 8 central nucleotides agree with TRBD1. Sequenced here: CD4+ or CD8+ T cells sorted from blood, sampled in a trial of the OX40 agonist ivuxolimab. The DNA sequence reads TGTGCCAGCAGCTTCGGACAGGGTTATGGCTACACCTTC. Translated, this is CASSFGQGYGYTF. Reference TRBV5-5 and TRBJ1-2 genes cover what lies past the CDR3, so the full variable domain is DAGVTQSPTHLIKTRGQQVTLRCSPISGHKSVSWYQQVLGQGPQFIFQYYEKEERGRGNFPDRFSARQFPNYSSELNVNALLLGDSALYLCASSFGQGYGYTFGSGTRLTVV.